The T cell receptor (beta chain) described here comes from a study of blood T cell repertoires in COVID-19. Study at large: There were acute and convalescent COVID-19 samples, and they came from the United States, Italy and Spain.

Germline V gene sequence: CDR1 SNHLY, CDR2 FYNNEI. Trimming stripped 6 bases from V and 1 base from J, with 7 bases between. This CDR3 comprises 13 residues. Participants spanned ages roughly 18 to 95 years and resided in 20 to 30 US areas. Cohort assignment relied on participant-reported clinical history. Per the study methods: Amplification from reference gene primers served as the basis for estimated nucleated cell counts. Assay used: immunoSEQ multiplex PCR; TCRdb lists only in-frame clones, some missing. The DNA was the basis for D and trimming; V, J and clone size are from that table. The table lists hundreds of thousands of clones, roughly 85% of them singletons, with 2% to 3% in the top ten.

The TCR comes from a woman aged 50 to 65 who had recovered from COVID-19. The sample comprised PBMCs or T cells enriched from blood (not recorded which). The chain couples TRBV2 to TRBJ2-1; maybe TRBD1 (6 bases). The CDR3 DNA reads as TGTGCCAGCAGAACAGGGTCCTACAATGAGCAGTTCTTC. This gives the protein CASRTGSYNEQFF.